This TCR beta chain was found in a study of Graves' ophthalmopathy and Graves' hyperthyroidism. Study-wide background: The term stable hyperthyroidism indicated an absence of ophthalmopathy within 18 months of follow-up. Overall study findings and caveats: Blood was where most expanded thyroid clonotypes above 0.001 frequency also turned up.

Hyperthyroidism cases were recent diagnoses of under 2 months' duration in people aged 18 to 65. This clonotype was observed once. The target antigen is unknown. Researchers took RNA transcripts and amplified TCR beta CDR3 regions from them. Scientists carried out first-round RT-PCR using HTBI primers and then a second-round multiplex PCR. A single record per CDR3 protein comes from TCRdb applying MiXCR to the multiplex PCR reads. The profile shows over a million distinct CDR3 sequences, around a third of them singletons. CDR1 and CDR2 from the germline V gene are WSHSY and SAAADI. CDR3 length: 15 amino acids.

The TCR comes from an adult man with Graves' hyperthyroidism. This chain uses TRBV10-2 with TRBJ2-7; 7 bases align to TRBD2. The end of the DNA fits TRBJ2-5 better, so the J call may be wrong. The sample comprised peripheral blood or thyroid tissue (not recorded which). The CDR3 bases are TGCGCCAGCAGTGCCGGACTAGGGAGCACGGAGACCCAGTACTTC. Translation gives CASSAGLGSTETQYF.